This is a list of T cell receptor beta chains from one sample in a study of T cell responses to AZD1222 COVID-19 vaccine. Here immunoSEQ multiplex PCR was the method, and the copy in TCRdb shows in-frame clones only, minus some. The sample lists around 96,000 clones, around 84% seen once, with approximately 5.6% in the top ten. Here the sequenced sample was peripheral blood, taken 28 days after the second AZD1222 dose. The source of these receptors is an adult who received the AZD1222 COVID-19 vaccine. Each CDR3 is given with its conserved first and last residue. Fields, in order: V gene, clone size, D gene, J gene, CDR3 protein, CDR3 DNA. D genes are given only for firm matches. Clone size is shown for a subset of rows, as once, few, many or a class of expanded clone.

v_call: TRBV5-1; clone_size: -; d_call: -; j_call: TRBJ1-6; cdr3_aa: CASSLENRSPLHF; cdr3_nt: TGCGCCAGCAGCTTGGAGAATCGCTCACCCCTCCACTTT
v_call: TRBV30; clone_size: -; d_call: -; j_call: TRBJ1-2; cdr3_aa: CAWSVTGLYGYTF; cdr3_nt: TGTGCCTGGAGTGTTACGGGGCTTTATGGCTACACCTTC
v_call: TRBV7-6; clone_size: -; d_call: TRBD1; j_call: TRBJ2-5; cdr3_aa: CASSLGGGRVETQYF; cdr3_nt: TGTGCCAGCAGCTTAGGAGGGGGCCGGGTAGAGACCCAGTACTTC
v_call: TRBV6-1; clone_size: few; d_call: -; j_call: TRBJ1-2; cdr3_aa: CASSEARGYGYTF; cdr3_nt: TGTGCCAGCAGTGAAGCGCGGGGTTATGGCTACACCTTC
v_call: TRBV9; clone_size: -; d_call: -; j_call: TRBJ1-1; cdr3_aa: CASSVGGENTEAFF; cdr3_nt: TGTGCCAGCAGCGTGGGAGGTGAGAACACTGAAGCTTTCTTT
v_call: TRBV10-1; clone_size: -; d_call: TRBD2; j_call: TRBJ2-3; cdr3_aa: CASSEASGGQDTQYF; cdr3_nt: TGCGCCAGCAGTGAGGCTAGCGGGGGCCAAGATACGCAGTATTTT
v_call: TRBV3-1/TRBV3-2; clone_size: -; d_call: -; j_call: TRBJ2-2; cdr3_aa: CASSQSEVSGELFF; cdr3_nt: TGTGCCAGCAGCCAGAGCGAGGTATCCGGGGAGCTGTTTTTT
v_call: TRBV10-2; clone_size: few; d_call: TRBD2; j_call: TRBJ2-1; cdr3_aa: CASGLAGVSLRNNEQFF; cdr3_nt: TGCGCCAGCGGCCTAGCGGGGGTCTCTTTGAGAAACAATGAGCAGTTCTTC
v_call: TRBV7-2; clone_size: -; d_call: -; j_call: TRBJ2-5; cdr3_aa: CASSYQGPTGETQYF; cdr3_nt: TGTGCCAGCAGCTATCAGGGCCCAACGGGGGAGACCCAGTACTTC
v_call: TRBV28; clone_size: -; d_call: -; j_call: TRBJ1-1; cdr3_aa: CASSLELQQNTEAFF; cdr3_nt: TGTGCCAGCAGTTTAGAACTACAACAAAACACTGAAGCTTTCTTT